The entry that follows covers one TCR beta chain sequence. Produced via immunoSEQ multiplex PCR; TCRdb's table is partial and in-frame only. Of under 200,000 clones listed, 70% to 90% were seen once; the top ten hold 8% to 9%. The germline V and J ends were trimmed by 6 bases and 1 base, with 14 bases remaining between them. Germline CDR1 is LNHDA and CDR2 is SQIVND (reference sequence). The CDR3 consists of 15 residues. The data were obtained in a study of blood T cell repertoires in COVID-19. For the study at large: Donors in the United States, Italy and Spain gave samples during acute or convalescent COVID-19. Sources were T cells, B-cell-depleted T cells, or PBMCs; the material itself was cDNA or gDNA.

It was during active infection that Seattle patients were enrolled and then longitudinally followed. The chain combines TRBV19 with TRBJ2-3; TRBD2 is a possible D gene (6 bases). This receptor was taken from an older woman with COVID-19, enrolled during active disease. Sequenced sample: peripheral blood. CDR3 in DNA: TGTGCCAGTAGCTCGAAAGGAGGGGGCACAGATACGCAGTATTTT. The encoded protein is CASSSKGGGTDTQYF.